This T cell receptor (beta chain) originates from a study of blood T cell repertoires in COVID-19 (TCRdb year 2020). Describing the broader study: The collaborator samples originated in the United States, Italy and Spain and spanned the acute and convalescent phases of COVID-19. Nearly every sample came with metadata listing a de-identified subject ID, COVID-19 status, age in years and sex. A freely available public database, intended as a resource for researchers studying the immune response to SARS-CoV-2, is where the repertoires were released. Where HLA class I and class II types were available, the types were taken from metadata supplied by the sample provider, not from assay-based typing. Samples were obtained from the ongoing ImmuneRACE study (first 160 participants) and from 1,254 subjects provided by 6 global collaborators. The dataset comprised deeply sampled blood TCRbeta repertoires from subjects exposed to, actively infected with, or recovered from COVID-19. The material from the prospective study consisted of cDNA or gDNA derived from T cells, B-cell-depleted T cells, or PBMCs.

Each collaborating institution followed its own protocols to collect whole blood in K2EDTA tubes. For TCRbeta analysis, collaborator samples were shipped as frozen whole blood, as isolated PBMCs, or as DNA extracted from either sample type. The paper as a whole reports these results and caveats: The quantity of clinical and demographic metadata differed by source and by participant and was supplied without curation.

About this clone itself: What this receptor recognizes is not known. The record has no base qualities; no much larger clone is one base away.

TCRbeta CDR3 regions were amplified from genomic DNA using the immunoSEQ Assay, a bias-controlled multiplex PCR. As for how the authors treated the data: Within the assay, amplification of reference gene primers was used to estimate how many nucleated cells each sample contained. To quantify the absolute abundance of each unique TCRbeta CDR3 rearrangement, sequence reads were collapsed and filtered. For each sample, productive Simpson clonality was calculated as the square root of Simpson's diversity index across productive rearrangements. The immuneACCESS repertoire file appears here via TCRdb, limited to in-frame rearrangements. These files lack a portion of the clones; in checked studies, under half of the deficit traces to unresolved V genes, and the cause of the others is not known. That table supplies the V and J calls and clone size; D and trimming were determined from the DNA. The sample data list approximately 68,000 clones, and 86% of these were observed just once. Around 14% of the sample is in the top ten clones.

Counted from cysteine to phenylalanine, this CDR3 has 16 amino acids. The sequence is cut down to CDR3 DNA, 48 bases in frame from base 1. Germline trimming: 4 bases from V, 3 bases from J; junction bases outside gene matches: 9. The germline V gene (reference sequence) gives CDR1 as SGHNT and CDR2 as YYREEE. The sequence derives from a woman in her sixties or seventies with acute or convalescent COVID-19. The sequence is built from TRBV5-4 and TRBJ2-2; TRBD1 lines up with 7 middle nucleotides. The sequenced material came from peripheral blood. DNA sequence: TGTGCCAGCAGCCGTGACAGGGATGTTTACACCGGGGAGCTGTTTTTT. Translated, this is CASSRDRDVYTGELFF.